These 23 T cell receptor beta chains were sequenced from one sample in a study of Ad26.COV2.S vaccination and SARS-CoV-2 variants. The treatment was: 15 to 20 received Ad26.COV2.S at low or high dose, single or two shots; several received placebo; per-sample allocation not given. All samples were drawn on day 63, counting from the first vaccine or placebo injection. Assay: immunoSEQ multiplex PCR; the TCRdb copy retains only in-frame clones and omits some. The sample records under 250,000 clones, roughly 85% being singletons. The material was peripheral blood, obtained in a trial of Ad26.COV2.S vaccine versus placebo. The receptors were gathered from a person between 18 and 59 years old who received the Ad26.COV2.S COVID-19 vaccine or a placebo.

V gene TRBV4-2 combines with J gene TRBJ2-7, with D perhaps TRBD1 (5 bases). This CDR3 comprises 14 residues. Germline lookup yields CDR1 LGHNA and CDR2 YNFKEQ. Trimming cost V 0 bases and J 1 base, with 7 bases left between them. CDR3 sequence reads: CASSQDTGSYEQYF. The CDR3 bases are TGTGCCAGCAGCCAAGATACAGGTTCCTACGAGCAGTACTTC.

The chain combines TRBV10-1 with TRBJ1-1, with D possibly being TRBD1 (5 bases). The V end lost 2 bases, the J end lost 1 base, and 17 bases lay between the germline ends. The germline gives CDR1 WNHNN, CDR2 SYGVQD (reference sequence). This CDR3 contains 17 residues. CDR3 amino acids: CASSEKEGSYENTEAFF. For the CDR3, the DNA is TGCGCCAGCAGTGAGAAGGAGGGGAGTTACGAGAACACTGAAGCTTTCTTT.

Only a few counts were recorded for this clone. The chain combines TRBV10-3 with TRBJ1-6, with 8 bases identical to TRBD1. The CDR3 has 13 amino acids. Germline CDR1 reads ENHRY; CDR2 reads SYGVKD. V lost 8 bases and J lost 7; bases outside the gene matches: 4. The CDR3 DNA reads as TGTGCCATCTCGGGACAGGTGAATTCACCCCTCCACTTT. It specifies CAISGQVNSPLHF.

The gene calls are TRBV28 and TRBJ2-4; 10 nucleotides agree with TRBD1. This CDR3 region has 16 residues. J was trimmed by 7 bases and V by 6 bases; bases with no gene match: 12. Germline values: CDR1 MDHEN, CDR2 SYDVKM. The CDR3 DNA follows: TGTGCCAGCAGCGTTGTTGAGACAGGGGGCCTGAACATTCAGTACTTC. This translates into CASSVVETGGLNIQYF.

The gene calls are TRBV3-1 (or the pseudogene TRBV3-2) and TRBJ1-1; D is ambiguous. The CDR3 spans 15 residues. V lost 0 bases to trimming and J lost 0 bases, with 8 bases between them. Germline V gene data show CDR1 as LGHDT and CDR2 as YNNKEL (reference sequence). The CDR3 here is CASSQEGRLNTEAFF. The DNA for the CDR3 is TGTGCCAGCAGCCAAGAAGGCCGGTTGAACACTGAAGCTTTCTTT.

This chain uses TRBV12-3 or TRBV12-4 with TRBJ1-2; D unclear. V was cut by 7 bases and J by 4 bases, with 13 bases left in between. The CDR3 covers 13 residues. CDR3 DNA sequence: TGTGCCAGCACCCACACAGACTCCTATGGCTACACCTTC. It translates to CASTHTDSYGYTF.

This chain links TRBV3-1 (or the pseudogene TRBV3-2) with TRBJ1-1; D is perhaps TRBD1 (6 bases). There are 14 residues in the CDR3. Trimming stripped 3 bases from V and 1 base from J, with 9 bases between. CDR1 is LGHDT and CDR2 is YNNKEL in the germline V gene (reference sequence). The CDR3 loop reads CASSHGRGNTEAFF. In nucleotides, the CDR3 is TGTGCCAGCAGCCACGGCAGGGGGAACACTGAAGCTTTCTTT.

V is TRBV18 and J is TRBJ2-5; tentatively, D is TRBD1 or TRBD2 (5 bases each). Per the germline V gene, CDR1 is KGHSH and CDR2 is LQKENI. V lost 0 bases, J lost 1 base, and 12 bases lay in between. This CDR3 is 16 amino acids long. In DNA, the CDR3 is TGTGCCAGCTCACCACCGGGGGTGAGAGCCCAAGAGACCCAGTACTTC. This sequence encodes CASSPPGVRAQETQYF.

V usage is TRBV7-9 and J usage is TRBJ2-7; the D is unclear. Germline assignment: CDR1 SEHNR and CDR2 FQNEAQ (reference sequence). The CDR3 sequence is 13 residues long. Trimming shortened V by 5 bases and J by 3 bases, and 11 bases separated the two germline ends. The CDR3 spells CASSRAPRYEQYF. The CDR3 bases are TGTGCCAGCAGCCGCGCCCCCCGCTACGAGCAGTACTTC.

The V gene is TRBV19, the J gene TRBJ2-1, with 11 bases aligning to TRBD1. With V trimmed by 5 bases and J by 6 bases, 6 bases remained unmatched. Germline CDR1 and CDR2: LNHDA and SQIVND (reference sequence). This CDR3 has 15 residues. The CDR3: CASSPGQGAFNEQFF. CDR3 sequence (DNA): TGTGCCAGTAGTCCCGGACAGGGGGCTTTCAATGAGCAGTTCTTC.

This chain uses TRBV7-2 with TRBJ2-4; D remains unclear. V gave up 1 base and J gave up 1 base, with 5 bases separating them. The CDR3 spans 14 residues. Germline values: CDR1 SGHTA, CDR2 FQGNSA. CDR3 nucleotide sequence: TGTGCCAGCAGCTTAGTAGGGGCCAAAAACATTCAGTACTTC. Protein: CASSLVGAKNIQYF.

The chain links TRBV9 to TRBJ1-4, with D perhaps TRBD1 (6 bases). The CDR3 has 15 residues. Germline CDR1 is SGDLS and CDR2 is YYNGEE. V was pared by 6 bases and J by 4 bases, with 16 bases between. The CDR3 loop is CASNLQGEINEKLFF. The CDR3 DNA reads TGTGCCAGCAACCTACAGGGAGAGATTAATGAAAAACTGTTTTTT.

V usage is TRBV7-3 and J usage is TRBJ2-2, with unresolved D. Per germline, CDR1 SGHTA and CDR2 FQGTGA. CDR3 length equals 14 residues. V lost 5 bases and J lost 6, with 13 bases in between. CDR3: CASSPTPMAGELFF. The CDR3 nucleotides read TGTGCCAGCAGCCCGACACCGATGGCCGGGGAGCTGTTTTTT.

The V gene is TRBV5-1, the J gene TRBJ1-6; 8 positions agree with TRBD1. Per the germline V gene, CDR1 is SGHRS and CDR2 is YFSETQ. Trimming cost V 0 bases and J 10 bases; bases outside gene matches: 6. CDR3 length: 15 residues. The CDR3 region has the DNA TGCGCCAGCAGCTTGGAGGGACAGGATGGCTCACCCCTCCACTTT. Translation: CASSLEGQDGSPLHF. The full variable domain, completed using reference TRBV5-1 and TRBJ1-6, is KAGVTQTPRYLIKTRGQQVTLSCSPISGHRSVSWYQQTPGQGLQFLFEYFSETQRNKGNFPGRFSGRQFSNSRSEMNVSTLELGDSALYLCASSLEGQDGSPLHFGNGTRLTVT.

The CDR3 sequence: CASSLEGLATPNTGELFF. The CDR3 DNA reads as TGTGCCAGCAGCTTGGAGGGCCTAGCAACACCTAACACCGGGGAGCTGTTTTTT. The J gene is TRBJ2-2, the V gene TRBV5-4; a weak D match, TRBD2 (5 bases). The CDR3 extends over 18 amino acids. V was shortened by 0 bases and J by 2 bases, with 17 bases between the two germline ends. Germline CDR1 is SGHNT and CDR2 is YYREEE (reference sequence).

The rearrangement links TRBV7-9 to TRBJ2-7; D perhaps matches TRBD1 (5 bases). CDR3 size: 14 residues. The ends were cut back, 1 base at V and 2 bases at J, with 9 bases in the middle. The V gene's germline CDR1 is SEHNR and CDR2 FQNEAQ (reference sequence). Written as DNA, the CDR3 is TGTGCCAGCAGCTTAGGGGCAGGGCCCTACGAGCAGTACTTC. It translates to CASSLGAGPYEQYF. The entire variable domain, with the rest obtained from reference TRBV7-9 and TRBJ2-7, is as follows: DTGVSQNPRHKITKRGQNVTFRCDPISEHNRLYWYRQTLGQGPEFLTYFQNEAQLEKSRLLSDRFSAERPKGSFSTLEIQRTEQGDSAMYLCASSLGAGPYEQYFGPGTRLTVT.

The chain combines TRBV23-1 with TRBJ2-7; D not resolved. TRBV23-1 carries the ORF label, with uncertain function. Trimming pared 2 bases from V and 5 bases from J, leaving 4 bases between. This CDR3 comprises 11 residues. CDR3 coding DNA: TGCGCCAGCAGTCAAAGGAACGAGCAGTACGTC. Protein: CASSQRNEQYV.

This clone was counted a single time. The chain couples TRBV6-6 to TRBJ2-5; 8 bases map to TRBD2. Per the germline V gene, CDR1 is MNHNY and CDR2 is SVGAGI (reference sequence). V trimming: 4 bases; J trimming: 4 bases; junction bases outside the gene matches: 5. The CDR3 length is 14 residues. The CDR3 is CASSSPGGPETQYF. DNA of the CDR3: TGTGCCAGCAGTTCGCCGGGGGGGCCAGAGACCCAGTACTTC.

V is TRBV7-2 and J is TRBJ1-1; TRBD1 is a possible D gene (5 bases). Deletions cut 6 bases from V and 0 bases from J, with 14 bases between. This CDR3 region has 15 residues. Looked up from germline, CDR1 is SGHTA and CDR2 is FQGNSA. Written as DNA, the CDR3 is TGTGCCAGCAGTTTGCAGGGTGCCATGAACACTGAAGCTTTCTTT. Encoded protein: CASSLQGAMNTEAFF.

The genes are TRBV3-1 (or the pseudogene TRBV3-2) and TRBJ1-2; perhaps TRBD1 as D (5 bases). The CDR3 is made up of 15 amino acids. The V end lost 0 bases, the J end lost 11 bases, and 19 bases lay between the germline ends. Germline CDR1 LGHDT, CDR2 YNNKEL (reference sequence). The chain's CDR3 is CASSQDGQQAGGYTF. CDR3 in DNA: TGTGCCAGCAGCCAAGATGGACAACAGGCCGGGGGGTACACCTTC.

V gene TRBV9 combines with J gene TRBJ2-5; tentatively, D is TRBD1 or TRBD2 (5 bases each). V lost 2 bases to trimming and J lost 5 bases, with 16 bases between them. This CDR3 spans 15 amino acids. Germline V gene sequence: CDR1 SGDLS, CDR2 YYNGEE. The CDR3, as DNA: TGTGCCAGCAGCGTTGGGACGACGGTTGGGGAGACCCAGTACTTC. Its translation: CASSVGTTVGETQYF. Together with reference TRBV9 and TRBJ2-5, the CDR3 gives the full variable domain: DSGVTQTPKHLITATGQRVTLRCSPRSGDLSVYWYQQSLDQGLQFLIQYYNGEERAKGNILERFSAQQFPDLHSELNLSSLELGDSALYFCASSVGTTVGETQYFGPGTRLLVL.

The V gene is TRBV11-2, the J gene TRBJ1-2; 7 nucleotides match TRBD1. The CDR3 extends over 13 amino acids. Germline CDR1 SGHAT, CDR2 FQNNGV. The trim removed 5 bases at V and 4 bases at J, leaving 4 bases unmatched. The CDR3, as DNA: TGTGCCAGCAGCCGACAGGGAGCCTATGGCTACACCTTC. Its translation is CASSRQGAYGYTF.

The J gene is TRBJ2-1, the V gene TRBV5-5; TRBD1 aligns across 8 bases. V lost 0 bases and J lost 4; bases outside the gene matches: 6. CDR3 length equals 16 residues. The germline V gene has CDR1 SGHKS and CDR2 YYEKEE (reference sequence). The DNA for the CDR3 is TGTGCCAGCAGCTTGGGAGGGACAGGAACGTACAATGAGCAGTTCTTC. It translates to CASSLGGTGTYNEQFF.